This TCR beta chain derives from a study of control samples from healthy donors and cancer patients. This CDR3 contains 11 residues. V was shortened by 8 bases and J by 8 bases, with 13 bases between the two germline ends. Germline assignment: CDR1 DFQATT and CDR2 SNEGSKA (reference sequence). TCRdb's table, derived via immunoSEQ multiplex PCR, lists solely in-frame clones and lacks some. The table has about 88,000 clones, 85% to 95% seen once. This receptor was identified in a man aged 18 to 29 in good health. J is TRBJ2-1 and V is TRBV20-1; D unclear. Material for sequencing was blood. The CDR3 reads CSSTPTHEQFF. The CDR3 nucleotides are TGCAGTTCGACTCCGACTCATGAGCAGTTCTTC.